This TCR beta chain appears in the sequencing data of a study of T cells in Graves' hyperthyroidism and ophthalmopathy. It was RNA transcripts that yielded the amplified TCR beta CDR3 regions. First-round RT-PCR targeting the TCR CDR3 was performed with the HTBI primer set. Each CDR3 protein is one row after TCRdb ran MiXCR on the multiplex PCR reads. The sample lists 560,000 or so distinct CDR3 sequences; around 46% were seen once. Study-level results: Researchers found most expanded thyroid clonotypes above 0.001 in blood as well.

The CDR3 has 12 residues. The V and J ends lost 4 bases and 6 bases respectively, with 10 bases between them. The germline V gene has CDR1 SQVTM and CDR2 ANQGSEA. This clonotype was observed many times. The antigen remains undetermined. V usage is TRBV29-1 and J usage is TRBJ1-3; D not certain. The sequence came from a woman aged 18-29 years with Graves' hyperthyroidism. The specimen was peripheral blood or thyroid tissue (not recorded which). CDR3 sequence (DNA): TGCAGCGTTGCTCGGGGATCAAACACCATATATTTT. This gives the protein CSVARGSNTIYF. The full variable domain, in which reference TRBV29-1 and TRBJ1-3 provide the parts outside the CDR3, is SAVISQKPSRDICQRGTSLTIQCQVDSQVTMMFWYRQQPGQSLTLIATANQGSEATYESGFVIDKFPISRPNLTFSTLTVSNMSPEDSSIYLCSVARGSNTIYFGEGSWLTVV.